This T cell receptor beta chain was identified in a study of a mutant IDH1 vaccine in newly diagnosed glioma. Study in general: An approximately 62% male, about 38% female split and a mean age of around 41 years characterized treated patients. Study-level results: Most patients, roughly 92%, showed vaccine-induced immune responses.

Indicated time point: week 11, during vaccination. Each dose delivered 300 ug of mutant IDH1 20-mer peptide subcutaneously with imiquimod. New WHO grade 3 or 4 astrocytomas that were IDH1-mutant and ATRX-lost occurred in the donors. Here immunoSEQ multiplex PCR was the method, and the copy in TCRdb shows in-frame clones only, minus some. The sample carries 50,000 or so clones, over 75% recorded once. About this clone itself: Its antigen is still unknown.

The CDR3 has 19 amino acids. Per the germline V gene, CDR1 is SEHNR and CDR2 is FQNEAQ (reference sequence). V trimming: 4 bases; J trimming: 8 bases; junction bases outside the gene matches: 19. V and J are TRBV7-9 and TRBJ2-1, with TRBD2 identical over 11 bases. The receptor's source is a man in his forties or fifties with glioma. This specimen was PBMCs, taken from a glioma patient whose treatment included an IDH1 peptide vaccine. The CDR3 nucleotides are TGTGCCAGCAGCTCCTACGGGGGTAGCGGGGGGGCAACTGACTATGAGCAGTTCTTC. Residues: CASSSYGGSGGATDYEQFF.